This TCR beta chain was identified in a study of T cells in tumors after PD-1 blockade (dated by TCRdb to the late 2010s). About the full investigation: Exclusion criteria were prior checkpoint blockade, use of systemic immunosuppressants, or recent radiotherapy or other anti-cancer therapy within 4 weeks. Clinical response was assessed using RECIST version 1.1. Paired single-cell RNA and TCR sequencing was performed on site-matched tumors from BCC or SCC patients before and after anti-PD-1 therapy. Some patients also continued taking vismodegib 150 mg daily during anti-PD-1 treatment. To compare clonotypes in blood and tumor, bulk TCR sequencing was done on around 9 peripheral blood samples taken from a few patients. Patients were treated with either pembrolizumab 200 mg every 3 weeks or cemiplimab 350 mg every 2 weeks. On average, peripheral blood samples yielded over 35,000 unique clonotypes and around 110,000 TCR templates (range roughly 24,679-257,772).

The immunoSEQ platform was used to carry out deep TCRbeta sequencing. The original pipeline was this. Only productive rearrangements were exported from the immunoSEQ Analyzer for downstream analysis. T cell phenotypes were assigned to bulk TCRbeta clonotypes by matching to single-cell RNA+TCR-seq clones sharing the same TCRbeta sequence. Using bulk TCR sequencing data, clone enrichment in tumor was calculated by dividing a clone's tumor frequency by the same clone's PBMC frequency. GLIPH was used to group TCRs into specificity groups, clusters of distinct TCRs likely recognizing common antigens via shared CDR3 motifs. TCRdb limited this immuneACCESS table to in-frame rearrangements with V and J called. A share of clones is missing; checked studies link under half to unresolved V genes, and the rest is unexplained. V, J and clone size are those of that table, while D and trimming were read from the DNA. In this sample the table shows about 34,000 clones, about three quarters of which occur a single time. Around 40% of the sample is held by the ten biggest clonotypes.

The time point label, as the study defines it: after anti-PD-1 therapy. For bulk TCRbeta sequencing, genomic DNA was extracted from tumor biopsies or peripheral blood, and input amounts ranged from about 550 ng to 6,004 ng. Every patient was a poor candidate for surgical resection and had histologically proven advanced or metastatic basal or squamous cell carcinoma. The basal cell carcinoma cohort was made up of roughly ten patients, and bulk tumor TCR sequencing was performed for seven or eight of these patients. The paper as a whole reports these results and caveats: About 38% of TCR clonotypes from the tumor were detected in blood, and certain novel exhausted tumor clones were present in blood collected before treatment, which suggests recruitment from the periphery. Where the novel T cell clones came from was not determined, and possible sources could include lymphoid organs or rare unexpanded clones inside the tumor or in the tumor periphery.

The V end loses 3 bases and the J end loses 1 base, and a stretch of 9 bases separates them. CDR1 and CDR2 are drawn from the germline V gene: MNHNS, SASEGT. The CDR3 numbers 14 residues from cysteine through phenylalanine. Of the read, only the CDR3 DNA is kept; its 42 bases are in frame from base 1. The count of this clone is one. Its antigen specificity is not known. No base quality values were provided; no much bigger clone lies one nucleotide off. The chain is assembled from TRBV6-1 and TRBJ2-5; the D gene is tentatively TRBD1 or TRBD2, each matching 5 bases. The sequence derives from a human donor with basal cell carcinoma. The sample here was PBMCs, taken after anti-PD-1 treatment. The bases are TGTGCCAGCAGTGATCGGGGCATCCAAGAGACCCAGTACTTC. Its amino acids are CASSDRGIQETQYF.